This T cell receptor beta chain was profiled in a study of blood T cell repertoires in COVID-19. Data came from immunoSEQ multiplex PCR; TCRdb stores just in-frame clones and leaves some out. This table holds about 220,000 clones, around 84% found once. The V end lost 5 bases, the J end lost 0 bases, and 14 bases lay between the germline ends. Germline CDR1 is MDHEN and CDR2 is SYDVKM. The CDR3 covers 16 residues. This clone was seen just once. The chain couples TRBV28 to TRBJ1-5; TRBD1 is a possible D gene (6 bases). Sequencing was carried out using peripheral blood. This receptor was identified in a human donor in a cohort sampled during active COVID-19. In DNA form, the CDR3 reads TGTGCCAGCAGTGACATGGGACACCTTAGCAATCAGCCCCAGCATTTT. It specifies CASSDMGHLSNQPQHF.